This TCR beta chain was sequenced in a study of blood T cell repertoires in COVID-19. Across the study: Some COVID-19 samples were acute and others convalescent; all came from the United States, Italy and Spain.

The CDR3 runs 13 residues. Looked up from germline, CDR1 is MNHEY and CDR2 is SVGAGI. The ends were cut back, 5 bases at V and 4 bases at J, with 11 bases in the middle. Original processing methods: From reference gene primer amplification, estimates of nucleated cell counts were derived. Here immunoSEQ multiplex PCR was the method, and the copy in TCRdb shows in-frame clones only, minus some. Clone size and V and J calls were adopted from that table, with D and trimming inferred from the DNA. The table has roughly 170,000 clones, approximately 87% seen once. Researchers sorted participants into cohorts using their self-reported clinical history. Donors of Cohort 3 who recovered were those that had two negative PCRs, clearance, or symptom resolution.

The genes are TRBV6-5 and TRBJ1-2; TRBD1 is a possible D gene (6 bases). The specimen was PBMCs or T cells enriched from blood (not recorded which). The source is a woman aged 45-65 years who had recovered from COVID-19. In DNA form, the CDR3 reads TGTGCCAGCAGTACAAGGGACACCTATGGCTACACCTTC. This translates into CASSTRDTYGYTF.